Detailed here is one TCR beta chain. Its specific antigen is unknown. No base qualities exist here, and no much larger clone lies one base off it. The data were taken from a study of shared clonotypes between healthy human individuals (TCRdb year 2020). Study-wide context: The cohort comprised a couple of women and a few men aged 18 to 49 years. To estimate repertoire size and how much clonotype sharing occurs between individuals, the study deeply sequenced the blood TCR repertoires of roughly 5 healthy adults. Per donor, leukapheresis produced somewhere between about 0.8 and 9.5 billion PBMCs. To increase sequencing depth and limit assay-specific biases, TCR repertoire library preparation and sequencing were carried out by different laboratories using diverse techniques. Study-wide findings and limitations: Sampling was restricted to blood, and TCR repertoires in tissues likely differ from the TCR repertoires found in blood. Because the study included only a small number of donors, the genetic and exposure-history diversity represented was limited. Based on pairwise subsampling, the degree of clonotype sharing among donors was expected to be affected by sequencing depth.

Donors were healthy HIV-negative adults with no recently reported acute infections or vaccinations. Only Caucasian adults living in Nashville, Tennessee, USA were represented among the donors. For unsorted samples, tens of millions of PBMCs were counted, and genomic DNA was extracted using the QIAamp DNA Blood Mini kit. Blood was collected by leukapheresis, and PBMCs were isolated by Ficoll-Histopaque density gradient centrifugation and then cryopreserved in liquid nitrogen vapor phase. TCR CDR3 regions were amplified from genomic DNA by multiplex PCR using the deep immunoSEQ assay. Genomic DNA extracted from each cell subset was distributed evenly over all wells of several immunoSEQ 96-well plates, and each plate served as one replicate. For unsorted PBMC, each replicate PCR was loaded with approximately 320 ng genomic DNA, equivalent to about 30,000 T cell genomes. Genomic DNA from unsorted PBMC was sequenced over ten immunoSEQ deep assay plates. Purified libraries were quantified with a Qubit 3.0 fluorometer, sized on a Bioanalyzer 2100, and re-quantified with the KAPA Library Quantification kit. Every immunoSEQ 96-well plate was sequenced on a dedicated single-read 150-cycle Illumina NextSeq 550 flow cell. The authors' pipeline ran thus. Because only junctional sequences without quality scores were contained in the immunoSEQ output, filtering matching that applied to full-length reads could not be performed. To assign V/J genes and CDR3, sequences were annotated against IMGT germline references using PyIR, a Python wrapper for IgBLAST v1.9. Reads were removed for weak V/J assignments (E-value above 1e-6), missing CDR3, stop codons, out-of-frame junctions, or ambiguous translated residues. V3J clonotypes were defined as sequences sharing an identical inferred V gene, J gene, and CDR3 amino acid sequence. The percentage overlap between two repertoires was calculated by dividing the number of shared unique clonotypes by the size of the smaller repertoire. Richness of each repertoire was evaluated using RTK rarefaction, the Chao1 estimator, and Recon v2.1 estimates of unobserved clonotypes. What TCRdb holds here is the immuneACCESS table cut down to in-frame rearrangements. Part of the clones is not present; checked against another copy, under half of the missing clones reflect an unresolved V gene, and the others are unexplained. V and J calls and clone size are copied from that table; D and trimming were computed from the DNA. The sample table records a few hundred thousand clones; about 80% of these occur just once. 12% of the sample is held by the ten biggest clonotypes.

For CDR1 and CDR2, the germline V gene lists SGHDN and FVKESK. Trimming at the junction amounts to 0 bases on V and 0 bases on J, and the germline ends lie 2 bases apart. Inclusive of the bounding cysteine and phenylalanine, the CDR3 is 13 residues long. Only CDR3 DNA remains: 39 bases, in frame from the first base. The rearrangement joined TRBV14 to TRBJ1-1, with an unclear D gene assignment. Sequencing was carried out using PBMCs. The receptor was derived from a woman aged 40 to 55 in good health. Some clones in this sample may be carry-over from other donors' samples. The bases read TGTGCCAGCAGCCAAGAACTGAACACTGAAGCTTTCTTT. Its product reads: CASSQELNTEAFF.